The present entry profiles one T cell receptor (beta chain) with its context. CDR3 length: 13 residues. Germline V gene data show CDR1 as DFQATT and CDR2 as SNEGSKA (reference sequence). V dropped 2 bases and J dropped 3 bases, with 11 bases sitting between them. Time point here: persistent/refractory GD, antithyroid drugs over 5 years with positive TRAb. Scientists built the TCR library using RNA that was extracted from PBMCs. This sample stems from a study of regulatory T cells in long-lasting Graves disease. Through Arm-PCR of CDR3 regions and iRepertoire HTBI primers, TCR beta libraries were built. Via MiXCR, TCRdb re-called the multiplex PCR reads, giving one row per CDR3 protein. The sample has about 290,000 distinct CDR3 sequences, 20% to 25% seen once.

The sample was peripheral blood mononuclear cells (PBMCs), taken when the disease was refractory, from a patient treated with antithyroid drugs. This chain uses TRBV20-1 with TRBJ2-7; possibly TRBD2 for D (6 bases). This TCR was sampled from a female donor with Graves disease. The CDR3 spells CSARYGLYYEQYF. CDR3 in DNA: TGCAGTGCTAGATACGGACTATACTACGAGCAGTACTTC.